This TCR beta chain was recovered during a study of control samples from healthy donors and cancer patients. The protocol was immunoSEQ multiplex PCR, while the TCRdb copy is restricted to in-frame clones and leaves out a portion. Of approximately 110,000 clones detected, around 89% appear once; the ten largest clones hold 15% to 20%. This receptor was identified in a woman in her fifties or sixties in good health. The sequenced sample was blood.

The CDR3 is CASSEMGTEAFF. CDR3 in DNA: TGTGCCAGCAGTGAGATGGGCACTGAAGCTTTCTTT. The rearrangement uses TRBV2 and TRBJ1-1; D not resolved. CDR3 length: 12 amino acids. Trimming left V 3 bases short and J 4 bases short, with 6 bases between. CDR1 SNHLY and CDR2 FYNNEI come from the germline V gene.